This TCR beta chain was sequenced for a study of early T cells in non-severe SARS-CoV-2 infection. To note about this clonotype: A read error may be the cause here, since a much bigger clone is one base away.

Trimming removed 6 bases at V and 6 bases at J, with 11 bases between. CDR3 length equals 12 residues. The TCR library protocol attached unique molecular identifiers to the individual cDNA molecules. From the 5' RACE reads, TCRdb called clonotypes with MiXCR, one entry per CDR3 protein. The sample lists tens of thousands of distinct CDR3 sequences; about a tenth were seen once. The chain carries TRBV12-3 or TRBV12-4 and TRBJ1-1; D not resolved. The material sequenced was whole blood, taken at baseline. The clonotype was recovered from an adult who was a healthcare worker with PCR-confirmed SARS-CoV-2 infection or an uninfected control (not recorded which). CDR3 amino acids: CASSTDGPEAFF. DNA for the CDR3: TGTGCCAGCAGCACGGACGGGCCTGAAGCTTTCTTT.